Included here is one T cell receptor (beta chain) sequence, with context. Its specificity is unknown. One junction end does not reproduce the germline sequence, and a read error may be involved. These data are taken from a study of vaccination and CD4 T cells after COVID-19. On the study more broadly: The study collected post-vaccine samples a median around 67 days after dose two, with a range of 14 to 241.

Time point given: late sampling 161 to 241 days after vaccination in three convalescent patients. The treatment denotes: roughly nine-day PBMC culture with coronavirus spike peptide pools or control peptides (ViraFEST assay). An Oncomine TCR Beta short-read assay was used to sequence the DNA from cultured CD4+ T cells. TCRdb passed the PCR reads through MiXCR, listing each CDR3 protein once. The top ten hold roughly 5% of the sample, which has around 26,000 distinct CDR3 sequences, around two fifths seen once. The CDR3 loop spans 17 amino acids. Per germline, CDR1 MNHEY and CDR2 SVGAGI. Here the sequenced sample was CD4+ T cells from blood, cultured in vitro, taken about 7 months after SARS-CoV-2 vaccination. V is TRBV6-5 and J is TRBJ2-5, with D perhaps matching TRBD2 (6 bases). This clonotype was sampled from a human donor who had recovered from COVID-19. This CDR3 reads CASSYSASERDGETQYF. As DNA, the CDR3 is TGTGCCAGCAGTTACTCGGCTAGCGAGAGGGATGGGGAGACTCAGTACTTC.